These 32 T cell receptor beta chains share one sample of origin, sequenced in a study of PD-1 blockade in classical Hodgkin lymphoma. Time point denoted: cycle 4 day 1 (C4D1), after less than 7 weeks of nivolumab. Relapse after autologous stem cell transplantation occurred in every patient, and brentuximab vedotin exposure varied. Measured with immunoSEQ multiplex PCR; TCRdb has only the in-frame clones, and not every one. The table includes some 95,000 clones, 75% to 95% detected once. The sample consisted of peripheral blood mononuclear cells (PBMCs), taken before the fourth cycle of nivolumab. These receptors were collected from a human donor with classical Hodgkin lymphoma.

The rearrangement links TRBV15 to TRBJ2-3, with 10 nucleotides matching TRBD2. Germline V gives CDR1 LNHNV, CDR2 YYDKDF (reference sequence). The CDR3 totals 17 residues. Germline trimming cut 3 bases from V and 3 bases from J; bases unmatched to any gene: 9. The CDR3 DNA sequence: TGTGCCACCAGCAGGGGACTAGCGTCGGGAAAGACAGATACGCAGTATTTT. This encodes CATSRGLASGKTDTQYF.

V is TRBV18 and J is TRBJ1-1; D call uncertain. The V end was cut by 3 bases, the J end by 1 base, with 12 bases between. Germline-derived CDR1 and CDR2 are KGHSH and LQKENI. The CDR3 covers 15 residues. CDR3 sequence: CASSPRGGKNTEAFF. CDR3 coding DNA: TGTGCCAGCTCACCGCGGGGAGGGAAGAACACTGAAGCTTTCTTT.

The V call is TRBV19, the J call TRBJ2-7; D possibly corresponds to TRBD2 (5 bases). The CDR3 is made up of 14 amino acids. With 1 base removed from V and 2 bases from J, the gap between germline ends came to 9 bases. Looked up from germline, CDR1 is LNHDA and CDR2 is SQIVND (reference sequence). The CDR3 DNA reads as TGTGCCAGTAGTATAGTGACGGGAACCTACGAGCAGTACTTC. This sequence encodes CASSIVTGTYEQYF.

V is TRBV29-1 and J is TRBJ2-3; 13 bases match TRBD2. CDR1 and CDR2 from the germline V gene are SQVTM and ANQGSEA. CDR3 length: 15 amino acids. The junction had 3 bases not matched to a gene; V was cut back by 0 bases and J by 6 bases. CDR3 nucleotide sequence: TGCAGCGTTGAAGATGGACTAGCGGGGGACGATACGCAGTATTTT. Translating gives CSVEDGLAGDDTQYF.

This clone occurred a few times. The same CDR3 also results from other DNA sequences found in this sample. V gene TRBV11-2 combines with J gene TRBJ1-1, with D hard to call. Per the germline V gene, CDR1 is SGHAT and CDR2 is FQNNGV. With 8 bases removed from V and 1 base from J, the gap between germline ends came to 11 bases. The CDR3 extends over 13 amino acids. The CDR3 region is CASERTANTEAFF. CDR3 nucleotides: TGTGCCAGCGAAAGGACGGCGAACACTGAAGCTTTCTTT.

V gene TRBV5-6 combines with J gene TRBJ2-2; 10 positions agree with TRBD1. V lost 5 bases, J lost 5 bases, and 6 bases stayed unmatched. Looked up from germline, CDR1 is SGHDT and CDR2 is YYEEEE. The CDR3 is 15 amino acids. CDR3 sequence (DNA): TGTGCCAGCAGTGGGCCGGGACAGGGGACCGGGGAGCTGTTTTTT. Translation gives CASSGPGQGTGELFF. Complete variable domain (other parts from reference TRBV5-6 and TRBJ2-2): DAGVTQSPTHLIKTRGQQVTLRCSPKSGHDTVSWYQQALGQGPQFIFQYYEEEERQRGNFPDRFSGHQFPNYSSELNVNALLLGDSALYLCASSGPGQGTGELFFGEGSRLTVL.

The CDR3 DNA sequence: TGTGCCAGTGTATTCGGGACAGGGAAAGGCTACACCTTC. Translation gives CASVFGTGKGYTF. The V gene is TRBV19, the J gene TRBJ1-2; 9 positions match TRBD1. The CDR3 loop spans 13 amino acids. V shed 8 bases, J shed 8 bases, and the junction held 9 bases outside the gene matches. In germline, CDR1 is LNHDA, CDR2 SQIVND (reference sequence).

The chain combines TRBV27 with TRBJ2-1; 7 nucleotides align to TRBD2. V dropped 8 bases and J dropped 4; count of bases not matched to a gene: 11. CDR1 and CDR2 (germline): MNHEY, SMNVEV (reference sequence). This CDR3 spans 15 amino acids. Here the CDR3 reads CASRRTVAGYNEQFF. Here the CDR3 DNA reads TGTGCCAGCCGAAGAACTGTAGCGGGTTACAATGAGCAGTTCTTC.

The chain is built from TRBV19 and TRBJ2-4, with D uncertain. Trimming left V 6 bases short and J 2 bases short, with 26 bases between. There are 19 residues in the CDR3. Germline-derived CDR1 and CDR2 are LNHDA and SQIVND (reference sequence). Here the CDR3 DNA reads TGTGCCAGTAGCGAACCGATGGGGTTTTTATCTCCATCCAAAAACATTCAGTACTTC. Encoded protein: CASSEPMGFLSPSKNIQYF.

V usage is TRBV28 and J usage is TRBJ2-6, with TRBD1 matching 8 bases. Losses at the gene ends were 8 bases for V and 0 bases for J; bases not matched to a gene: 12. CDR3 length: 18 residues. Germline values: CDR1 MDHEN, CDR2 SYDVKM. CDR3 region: CASLPAGQGVSGANVLTF. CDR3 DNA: TGTGCCAGCCTCCCCGCCGGACAGGGAGTCTCTGGGGCCAACGTCCTGACTTTC.

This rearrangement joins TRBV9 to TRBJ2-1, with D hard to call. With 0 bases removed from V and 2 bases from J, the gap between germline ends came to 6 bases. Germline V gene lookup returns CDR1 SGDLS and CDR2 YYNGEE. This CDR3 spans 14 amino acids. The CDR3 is CASSVAGTYNEQFF. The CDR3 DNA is TGTGCCAGCAGCGTAGCCGGAACCTACAATGAGCAGTTCTTC.

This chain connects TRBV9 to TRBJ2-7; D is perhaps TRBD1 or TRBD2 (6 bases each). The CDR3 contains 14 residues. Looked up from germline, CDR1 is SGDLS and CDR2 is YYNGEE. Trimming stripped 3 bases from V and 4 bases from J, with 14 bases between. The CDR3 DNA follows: TGTGCCAGCAGCGAGGGGGGTCAGGTTTACGAGCAGTACTTC. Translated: CASSEGGQVYEQYF.

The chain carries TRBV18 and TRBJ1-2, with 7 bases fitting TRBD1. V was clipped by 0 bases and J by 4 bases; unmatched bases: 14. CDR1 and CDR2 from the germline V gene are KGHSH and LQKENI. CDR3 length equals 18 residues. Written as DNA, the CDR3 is TGTGCCAGCTCACCACCATCTGGGACAGACCGTTTCTTCTATGGCTACACCTTC. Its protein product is CASSPPSGTDRFFYGYTF.

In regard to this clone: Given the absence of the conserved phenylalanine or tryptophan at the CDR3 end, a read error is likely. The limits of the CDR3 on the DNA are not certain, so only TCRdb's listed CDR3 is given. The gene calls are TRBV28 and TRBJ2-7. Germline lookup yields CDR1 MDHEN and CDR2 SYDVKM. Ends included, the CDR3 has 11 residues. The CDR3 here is CASRKRVRNVL.

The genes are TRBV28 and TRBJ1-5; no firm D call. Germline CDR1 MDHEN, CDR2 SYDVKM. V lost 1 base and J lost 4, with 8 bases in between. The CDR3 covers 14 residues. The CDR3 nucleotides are TGTGCCAGCAGTTTATTCCGACAAAATCAGCCCCAGCATTTT. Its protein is CASSLFRQNQPQHF.

CDR3 sequence: CASSQVRGIPEAFF. CDR3 sequence (DNA): TGTGCCAGCAGCCAAGTCAGGGGGATCCCTGAAGCTTTCTTT. The chain is built from TRBV14 and TRBJ1-1; 7 positions agree with TRBD1. Germline-derived CDR1 and CDR2 are SGHDN and FVKESK. CDR3 size: 14 residues. J was trimmed by 6 bases and V by 1 base; bases with no gene match: 5.

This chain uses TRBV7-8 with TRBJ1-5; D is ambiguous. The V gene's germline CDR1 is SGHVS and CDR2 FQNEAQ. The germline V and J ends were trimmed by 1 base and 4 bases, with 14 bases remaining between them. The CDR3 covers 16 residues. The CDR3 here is CASSLGANLGNQPQHF. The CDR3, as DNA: TGTGCCAGCAGCTTAGGGGCGAACCTTGGGAATCAGCCCCAGCATTTT.

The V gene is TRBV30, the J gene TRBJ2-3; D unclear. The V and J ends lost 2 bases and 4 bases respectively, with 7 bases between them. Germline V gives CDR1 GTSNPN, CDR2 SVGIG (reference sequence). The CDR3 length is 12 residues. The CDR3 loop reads CAWSNQADTQYF. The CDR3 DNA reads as TGTGCCTGGAGTAACCAGGCAGATACGCAGTATTTT. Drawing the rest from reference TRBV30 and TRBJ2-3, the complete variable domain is SQTIHQWPATLVQPVGSPLSLECTVEGTSNPNLYWYRQAAGRGLQLLFYSVGIGQISSEVPQNLSASRPQDRQFILSSKKLLLSDSGFYLCAWSNQADTQYFGPGTRLTVL.

CDR3 bases: TGTGCCAGCAGCCAGACTAGCGGGGGTAGTTACGAGCAGTACTTC. Translation: CASSQTSGGSYEQYF. V is TRBV7-8 and J is TRBJ2-7, with 12 nucleotides matching TRBD2. There are 15 residues in the CDR3. After removal of 5 bases from V and 4 bases from J, the junction contained 6 bases not matched to a gene. Germline V gene lookup returns CDR1 SGHVS and CDR2 FQNEAQ.

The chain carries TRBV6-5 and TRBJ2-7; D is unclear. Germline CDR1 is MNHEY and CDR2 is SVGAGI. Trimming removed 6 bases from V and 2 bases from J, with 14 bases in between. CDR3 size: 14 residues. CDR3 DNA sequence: TGTGCCAGCAGCCGAATACGACCTCCCTACGAGCAGTACTTC. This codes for CASSRIRPPYEQYF.

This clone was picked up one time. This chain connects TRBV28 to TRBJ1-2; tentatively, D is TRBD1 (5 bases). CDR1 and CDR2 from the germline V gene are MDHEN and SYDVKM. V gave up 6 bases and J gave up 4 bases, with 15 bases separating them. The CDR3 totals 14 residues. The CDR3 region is CASSPRESGYGYTF. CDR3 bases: TGTGCCAGCAGCCCCAGGGAATCGGGCTATGGCTACACCTTC.

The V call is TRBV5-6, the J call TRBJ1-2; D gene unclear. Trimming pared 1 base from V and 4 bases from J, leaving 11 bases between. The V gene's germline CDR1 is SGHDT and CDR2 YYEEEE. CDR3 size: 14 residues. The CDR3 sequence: CASSLSSFLYGYTF. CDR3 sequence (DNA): TGTGCCAGCAGCTTGAGCAGCTTCCTCTATGGCTACACCTTC.

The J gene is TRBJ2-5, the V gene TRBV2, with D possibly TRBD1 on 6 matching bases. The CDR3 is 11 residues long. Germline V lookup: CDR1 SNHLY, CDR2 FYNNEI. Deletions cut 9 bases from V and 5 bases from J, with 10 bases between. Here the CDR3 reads CARGALETQYF. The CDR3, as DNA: TGTGCCAGGGGGGCTTTGGAGACCCAGTACTTC. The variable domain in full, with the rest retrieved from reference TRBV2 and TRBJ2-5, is EPEVTQTPSHQVTQMGQEVILRCVPISNHLYFYWYRQILGQKVEFLVSFYNNEISEKSEIFDDQFSVERPDGSNFTLKIRSTKLEDSAMYFCARGALETQYFGPGTRLLVL.

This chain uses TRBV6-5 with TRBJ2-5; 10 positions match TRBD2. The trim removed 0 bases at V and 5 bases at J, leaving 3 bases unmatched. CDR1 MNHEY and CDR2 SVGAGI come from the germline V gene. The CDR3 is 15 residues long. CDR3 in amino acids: CASSYSPSGGETQYF. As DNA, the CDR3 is TGTGCCAGCAGTTACTCGCCTAGCGGGGGCGAGACCCAGTACTTC.

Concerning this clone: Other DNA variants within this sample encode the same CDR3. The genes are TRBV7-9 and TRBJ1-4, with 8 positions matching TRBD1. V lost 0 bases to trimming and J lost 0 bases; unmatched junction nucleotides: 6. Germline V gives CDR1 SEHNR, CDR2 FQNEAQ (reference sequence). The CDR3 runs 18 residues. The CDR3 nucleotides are TGTGCCAGCAGCTTAGCAATAGGACAGGGTGCAACTAATGAAAAACTGTTTTTT. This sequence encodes CASSLAIGQGATNEKLFF.

The CDR3 region is CASSLSPKSPLHF. In DNA form, the CDR3 reads TGTGCCAGCAGCTTAAGCCCGAAATCACCCCTCCACTTT. This chain connects TRBV7-3 to TRBJ1-6; D is uncertain. Germline loops: CDR1 SGHTA, CDR2 FQGTGA. Trimming cost V 1 base and J 10 bases, with 8 bases left between them. This CDR3 has 13 amino acids.

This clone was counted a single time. This CDR3 reads CASSPYTGSGNTIYF. In nucleotides, the CDR3 is TGCGCCAGCAGCCCCTATACAGGATCCGGAAACACCATATATTTT. The chain has TRBV5-1 and TRBJ1-3; D perhaps matches TRBD1 (5 bases). V shed 4 bases and J shed 4 bases, with 15 bases lying between them. CDR1 is SGHRS, CDR2 YFSETQ, per germline. The CDR3 runs 15 residues.

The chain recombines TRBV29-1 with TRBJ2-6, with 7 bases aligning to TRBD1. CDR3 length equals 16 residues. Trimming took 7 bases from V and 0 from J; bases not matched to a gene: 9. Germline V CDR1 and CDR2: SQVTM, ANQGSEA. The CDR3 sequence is CSAGGQASSGANVLTF. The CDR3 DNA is TGCAGCGCCGGTGGACAGGCTTCCTCTGGGGCCAACGTCCTGACTTTC.

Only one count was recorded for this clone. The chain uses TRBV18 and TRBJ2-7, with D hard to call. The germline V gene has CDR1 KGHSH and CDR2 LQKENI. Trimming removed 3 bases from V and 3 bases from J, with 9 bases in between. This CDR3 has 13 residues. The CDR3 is CASSPYDGYEQYF. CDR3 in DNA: TGTGCCAGCTCACCCTACGACGGCTACGAGCAGTACTTC.

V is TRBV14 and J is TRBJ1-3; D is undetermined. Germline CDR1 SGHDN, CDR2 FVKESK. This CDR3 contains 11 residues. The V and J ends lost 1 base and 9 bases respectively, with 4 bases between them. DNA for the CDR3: TGTGCCAGCAGCCAAGTTTCCACCATATATTTT. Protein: CASSQVSTIYF.

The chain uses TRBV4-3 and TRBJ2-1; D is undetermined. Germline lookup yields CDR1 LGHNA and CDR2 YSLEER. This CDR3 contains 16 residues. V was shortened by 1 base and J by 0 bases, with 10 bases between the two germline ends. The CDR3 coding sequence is TGCGCCAGCAGCCAAGCCGCGGATTTCTCCTACAATGAGCAGTTCTTC. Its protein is CASSQAADFSYNEQFF.

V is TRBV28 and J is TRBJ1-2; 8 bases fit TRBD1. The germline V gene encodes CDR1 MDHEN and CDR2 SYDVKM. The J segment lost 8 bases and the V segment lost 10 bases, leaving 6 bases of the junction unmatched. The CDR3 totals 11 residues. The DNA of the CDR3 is TGTGCCACTCAGGGGGCTGGGGGCTACACCTTC. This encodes CATQGAGGYTF.